The clone carrying this T cell receptor beta chain came up a few times. TCRbeta library construction was performed incorporating unique molecular identifiers. TCRdb itself ran the PCR reads through MiXCR, one entry per CDR3 protein. The sample records hundreds of thousands of distinct CDR3 sequences, roughly a tenth being singletons. V lost 3 bases and J lost 2, with 14 bases in between. The CDR3 is 14 amino acids. Germline V CDR1 and CDR2: DFQATT, SNEGSKA (reference sequence). This entry comes from a study of T-cell reconstitution after alpha-beta-depleted transplantation in children. V gene TRBV20-1 combines with J gene TRBJ2-7; D perhaps matches TRBD2 (5 bases). The receptor was isolated from a human donor who donated a stem cell graft to a child with acute myeloid leukemia. The sample here was PBMCs from the stem cell graft donor, taken from the stem cell graft. CDR3 nucleotides: TGCAGTGCTAGGGAGGTAGCTAGGGCCTACGAGCAGTACTTC. Protein product: CSAREVARAYEQYF.